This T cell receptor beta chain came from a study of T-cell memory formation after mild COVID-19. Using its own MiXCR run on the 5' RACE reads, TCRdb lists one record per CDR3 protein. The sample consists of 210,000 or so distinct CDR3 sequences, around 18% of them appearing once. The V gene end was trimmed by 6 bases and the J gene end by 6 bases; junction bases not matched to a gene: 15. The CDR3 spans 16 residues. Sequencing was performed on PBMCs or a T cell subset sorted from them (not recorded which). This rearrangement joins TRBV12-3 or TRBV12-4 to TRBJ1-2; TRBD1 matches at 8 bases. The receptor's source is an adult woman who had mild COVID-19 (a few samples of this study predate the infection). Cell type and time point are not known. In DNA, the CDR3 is TGTGCCAGCAGCCCAGCCCACTTACAGGGGGTCCATGGCTACACCTTC. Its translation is CASSPAHLQGVHGYTF.